This note documents a single T cell receptor (beta chain) sequence. The data were obtained in a study of blood T cell repertoires in COVID-19. Study details: Spain, Italy and the United States supplied samples that represented acute and convalescent COVID-19.

As processed by the authors: For nucleated cells, counts were estimated from reference gene primer amplification. TCRdb keeps only in-frame clones here, not all; method: immunoSEQ multiplex PCR. V and J calls and clone size are copied from that table; D and trimming were computed from the DNA. The data contain about 64,000 clones, roughly 90% of them singletons. The CDR3 sequence is 17 residues long. In germline, CDR1 is KGHSH, CDR2 LQKENI. Trimming stripped 4 bases from V and 0 bases from J, with 13 bases between. The chain carries TRBV18 and TRBJ2-6; a weak D match, TRBD1 (5 bases). The sequence derives from a human donor in a cohort sampled during active COVID-19. The sequencing input was peripheral blood. The DNA for the CDR3 is TGTGCCAGCTCACTTCCAGGGATGAACTCTGGGGCCAACGTCCTGACTTTC. As protein: CASSLPGMNSGANVLTF.